This TCR beta chain emerged from a study of T-cell memory formation after mild COVID-19. Across the whole study: TCR clusters were mostly confined to one donor each.

This clonotype came up many times. Its antigen is undetermined. Study-wide points: The SARS-CoV-2 specificity of second-wave clones reaching peak at day 37 remained unverified. Cross-reactive memory apparently joined, as some responding clones appeared in pre-infection memory.

Trimming shortened V by 2 bases and J by 3 bases, and 13 bases separated the two germline ends. The CDR3 consists of 16 residues. The V gene's germline CDR1 is SGHVS and CDR2 FNYEAQ. TCR alpha and TCR beta cDNA libraries carrying sample barcodes and UMIs were produced by 5'RACE using constant-segment primers. TCRdb processed the 5' RACE reads anew with MiXCR; each CDR3 protein has one entry. This sample has over 70,000 distinct CDR3 sequences; about 14% occur once, and the top ten carry approximately 40%. This chain links TRBV7-6 with TRBJ1-4; no definite D call. Sequencing was carried out using PBMCs or a T cell subset sorted from them (not recorded which). The source of this sequence is a man in his late teens or twenties who had mild COVID-19 (a few samples of this study predate the infection). Cell type and time point are not known. The CDR3 DNA sequence: TGTGCCAGCAGCTTATGGGTGTCGGGAGCTAATGAAAAACTGTTTTTT. It yields the protein CASSLWVSGANEKLFF.